These 2 T cell receptor beta chains came from one sample sequenced in a study of T cell repertoires in cytomegalovirus infection. TCRdb independently ran MiXCR on the reads; one entry per CDR3 protein. This table holds under 200,000 distinct CDR3 sequences, roughly a fifth found once. For these receptors, no antigen is known. Sequenced material: CD8+ T cells from cultured PBMCs, taken from culture after CMV antigen stimulation. The source of these receptors is a human donor in good health (CMV status not recorded). Some clones in this sample may be carry-over from other donors' samples.

CDR3 loop: CASSALAGGETQYF. CDR3 DNA: TGTGCCAGCAGCGCACTAGCGGGGGGAGAGACCCAGTACTTC. The chain joins TRBV7-2 to TRBJ2-5, with TRBD2 matching 12 bases. The germline V gene encodes CDR1 SGHTA and CDR2 FQGNSA. The J segment lost 4 bases and the V segment lost 5 bases, leaving 2 bases of the junction unmatched. This CDR3 is 14 amino acids long.

This clonotype was observed a few times. V usage is TRBV24-1 and J usage is TRBJ1-2, with 7 bases aligning to TRBD1. The length of the CDR3 is 14 residues. With 4 bases clipped from V and 3 bases from J, the junction kept 4 bases outside the gene matches. Germline loops: CDR1 KGHDR, CDR2 SFDVKD. DNA for the CDR3: TGTGCCACCAGTGACATAGACAGGGACTATGGCTACACCTTC. Protein sequence: CATSDIDRDYGYTF.